These 21 T cell receptor beta chains came from one sample sequenced in a study of shared clonotypes between healthy human individuals. Assay used: immunoSEQ multiplex PCR; TCRdb lists only in-frame clones, some missing. The repertoire holds some 530,000 clones, about 72% seen once, with about 11% in the top ten. The specimen was PBMCs. The receptors come from a woman between 40 and 55 years old in good health. Some clones in this sample may be carry-over from other donors' samples.

This clone was seen more than once but under ten times. The genes are TRBV5-1 and TRBJ2-5; TRBD2 aligns across 8 bases. Unmatched junction bases numbered 3, after V lost 0 bases and J lost 2 bases. Germline V gene sequence: CDR1 SGHRS, CDR2 YFSETQ. CDR3 length: 15 residues. CDR3 in amino acids: CASSLDGGGQETQYF. DNA of the CDR3: TGCGCCAGCAGCTTGGACGGGGGGGGTCAAGAGACCCAGTACTTC.

The chain combines TRBV7-6 with TRBJ2-7; TRBD2 matches at 7 bases. The V and J ends lost 6 bases and 5 bases, in that order; junction bases with no gene match: 10. This CDR3 has 14 amino acids. Germline CDR1 reads SGHVS; CDR2 reads FNYEAQ. The CDR3: CASSRAGELHEQYF. The CDR3 nucleotides are TGTGCCAGCAGTCGGGCGGGAGAGCTCCACGAGCAGTACTTC.

About this clone itself: At one end the junction does not follow the germline gene, possibly because of a read error. The chain combines TRBV7-2 with TRBJ2-3; 10 nucleotides align to TRBD2. The CDR3 spans 18 residues. Per the germline V gene, CDR1 is SGHTA and CDR2 is FQGNSA. CDR3 nucleotide sequence: TGTGCCAGCAGCCTAGCGGGAGCGCTACTTGGGGGCACAGATACGCAGTATTTT. The encoded protein is CASSLAGALLGGTDTQYF.

This clone was observed once. The chain recombines TRBV27 with TRBJ2-3, with TRBD2 matching 14 bases. The CDR3 length is 14 residues. Looked up from germline, CDR1 is MNHEY and CDR2 is SMNVEV (reference sequence). Unmatched junction bases numbered 6, after V lost 8 bases and J lost 8 bases. The CDR3 protein is CASGLAGGGVTQYF. Here the CDR3 DNA reads TGTGCCAGCGGACTAGCGGGAGGAGGGGTTACGCAGTATTTT.

This clone showed up just a few times. V gene TRBV14 combines with J gene TRBJ1-2, with unresolved D. The germline V gene has CDR1 SGHDN and CDR2 FVKESK. The CDR3 is 13 amino acids. Trimming stripped 4 bases from V and 8 bases from J, with 14 bases between. The CDR3 spells CASSPPIGRGYTF. The CDR3 bases are TGTGCCAGCAGCCCCCCTATCGGGAGAGGCTACACCTTC.

V and J are TRBV11-2 and TRBJ2-7, with D possibly matching TRBD1 (5 bases). CDR3 length: 14 residues. Trimming shortened V by 1 base and J by 4 bases, and 11 bases separated the two germline ends. Germline CDR1 SGHAT, CDR2 FQNNGV. CDR3 DNA sequence: TGTGCCAGCAGCTTAGTTCCAGGGCCTTACGAGCAGTACTTC. It specifies CASSLVPGPYEQYF. The full variable domain, its missing parts supplied by reference TRBV11-2 and TRBJ2-7, is EAGVAQSPRYKIIEKRQSVAFWCNPISGHATLYWYQQILGQGPKLLIQFQNNGVVDDSQLPKDRFSAERLKGVDSTLKIQPAKLEDSAVYLCASSLVPGPYEQYFGPGTRLTVT.

This chain connects TRBV7-2 to TRBJ2-6, with D unresolved. The germline V gene has CDR1 SGHTA and CDR2 FQGNSA. The ends were cut back, 1 base at V and 0 bases at J, with 4 bases in the middle. The CDR3 extends over 15 amino acids. The CDR3 region has the DNA TGTGCCAGCAGCTTAGAAAGCTCTGGGGCCAACGTCCTGACTTTC. Translating it yields CASSLESSGANVLTF.

The rearrangement joins TRBV5-1 to TRBJ2-2; 7 nucleotides line up with TRBD1. The germline gives CDR1 SGHRS, CDR2 YFSETQ. The V gene end was trimmed by 1 base and the J gene end by 1 base; junction bases not matched to a gene: 4. CDR3 length: 16 residues. The CDR3 DNA is TGCGCCAGCAGCTTGTCGGCAGGGGGGAACACCGGGGAGCTGTTTTTT. This encodes CASSLSAGGNTGELFF.

V and J are TRBV2 and TRBJ2-5, with D tentatively TRBD1 (5 bases). The CDR3 is 13 amino acids. V gave up 7 bases and J gave up 5 bases, with 14 bases separating them. Germline values: CDR1 SNHLY, CDR2 FYNNEI. As DNA, the CDR3 is TGTGCCAGCAAAGGGATAGGGGTTGAGACCCAGTACTTC. Translation gives CASKGIGVETQYF.

This chain links TRBV4-1 with TRBJ2-1; the match to TRBD2 covers 12 bases. Germline V gene sequence: CDR1 MGHRA, CDR2 YSYEKL. The CDR3 runs to 16 residues. Unmatched junction bases numbered 6, after V lost 5 bases and J lost 4 bases. The DNA for the CDR3 is TGCGCCAGCAGCTATAACCTAGCGGGAGGGTACAATGAGCAGTTCTTC. This encodes CASSYNLAGGYNEQFF.

This clone was observed at least ten times. V usage is TRBV10-3 and J usage is TRBJ2-3, with D tentatively TRBD1 (6 bases). V lost 8 bases to trimming and J lost 5 bases, with 14 bases between them. Germline CDR1 reads ENHRY; CDR2 reads SYGVKD. The CDR3 length is 13 residues. The CDR3 reads CAISGQLLDTQYF. The DNA for the CDR3 is TGTGCCATCTCTGGACAGCTTCTAGATACGCAGTATTTT.

This chain connects TRBV5-1 to TRBJ2-3; 15 bases align to TRBD2. CDR3 length: 17 amino acids. J gave up 0 bases and V 3 bases, and 2 bases lay outside the gene matches. Germline lookup yields CDR1 SGHRS and CDR2 YFSETQ. The CDR3 nucleotides read TGCGCCAGCAGCTCCGGACTAGCGGGAGGGAGCACAGATACGCAGTATTTT. Translated, it gives CASSSGLAGGSTDTQYF.

The rearrangement uses TRBV4-1 and TRBJ2-1; tentatively, D is TRBD1 (6 bases). The CDR3 is 14 amino acids. Germline V lookup: CDR1 MGHRA, CDR2 YSYEKL. V was trimmed by 4 bases and J by 6 bases, leaving 13 bases between them. CDR3 coding DNA: TGCGCCAGCAGCCGAGAGACAGGAGTCAATGAGCAGTTCTTC. Protein: CASSRETGVNEQFF.

J is TRBJ2-7 and V is TRBV18; a weak D match, TRBD2 (5 bases). The CDR3 has 15 amino acids. V was shortened by 6 bases and J by 1 base, with 16 bases between the two germline ends. The V gene's germline CDR1 is KGHSH and CDR2 LQKENI. The CDR3, as DNA: TGTGCCAGCTCTCTGACTCGACGGACTTCCTACGAGCAGTACTTC. Protein sequence: CASSLTRRTSYEQYF.

This chain uses TRBV11-2 with TRBJ2-1, with D possibly matching TRBD1 (6 bases). Germline V gene sequence: CDR1 SGHAT, CDR2 FQNNGV. V was shortened by 5 bases and J by 12 bases, with 17 bases between the two germline ends. The CDR3 consists of 13 residues. CDR3 sequence: CASSSTPLQGQFF. For the CDR3, the DNA is TGTGCCAGCAGCAGCACACCCCTACAGGGGCAGTTCTTC.

The rearrangement links TRBV19 to TRBJ2-7, with D perhaps TRBD1 (5 bases). This CDR3 has 16 amino acids. Trimming took off 5 bases at V and 0 bases at J, with 17 bases between the two ends. Germline V gene sequence: CDR1 LNHDA, CDR2 SQIVND (reference sequence). CDR3 amino acids: CASSSLGASSSYEQYF. The CDR3 region has the DNA TGTGCCAGTAGTTCCCTAGGGGCGTCAAGCTCCTACGAGCAGTACTTC.

This clone was seen a few times. The chain links TRBV28 to TRBJ1-4, with D perhaps TRBD1 (5 bases). V lost 3 bases, J lost 6 bases, and 11 bases lay in between. CDR1 is MDHEN and CDR2 is SYDVKM in the germline V gene. The CDR3 has 14 residues. For the CDR3, the DNA is TGTGCCAGCAGTTTGCGGGTCAGGGATGAAAAACTGTTTTTT. Its protein product is CASSLRVRDEKLFF.

The CDR3 nucleotides read TGCAGTCTTACAAAAGAGACCCAGTACTTC. Its protein is CSLTKETQYF. This sequence joins TRBV20-1 and TRBJ2-5; D is unclear. The CDR3 totals 10 residues. V was clipped by 8 bases and J by 3 bases, with 7 bases between them. CDR1 and CDR2 (germline): DFQATT, SNEGSKA (reference sequence).

This clone was counted many times. J is TRBJ2-2 and V is TRBV2, with 12 bases identical to TRBD2. V lost 5 bases to trimming and J lost 4 bases; unmatched junction nucleotides: 8. The CDR3 is made up of 17 amino acids. Germline V gives CDR1 SNHLY, CDR2 FYNNEI. CDR3 sequence: CASSPLAGGPRTGELFF. Here the CDR3 DNA reads TGTGCCAGCAGTCCTCTAGCGGGAGGGCCCCGCACCGGGGAGCTGTTTTTT.

With regard to this clone: Germline and junction disagree at one end, which may indicate a read error. This chain joins TRBV20-1 and TRBJ2-1; TRBD2 is a possible D gene (6 bases). CDR3 length: 11 amino acids. The germline gives CDR1 DFQATT, CDR2 SNEGSKA (reference sequence). The CDR3 sequence is CSARDRLVLIF. CDR3 sequence (DNA): TGCAGTGCTAGAGATCGACTAGTGCTGATCTTC.

This clone was observed a few times. The chain employs TRBV11-2 and TRBJ2-7, with no clear D. This CDR3 region has 11 residues. Germline CDR1 SGHAT, CDR2 FQNNGV. V lost 5 bases, J lost 3 bases, and 5 bases lay in between. The DNA for the CDR3 is TGTGCCAGCAGCCTCAACTACGAGCAGTACTTC. Translation gives CASSLNYEQYF.